The clone carrying this TCR beta chain was found a few times. This sample was taken from a study of blood T cell repertoires in COVID-19. Study background: Donors in the United States, Italy and Spain gave samples during acute or convalescent COVID-19. From T cells, B-cell-depleted T cells, or PBMCs came the material, which was cDNA or gDNA.

V was cut by 7 bases and J by 10 bases, with 14 bases left in between. The CDR3 length is 13 residues. CDR1 MNHNY and CDR2 SVGAGI come from the germline V gene (reference sequence). Seattle cases were enrolled at active infection and followed longitudinally. In the original processing: By means of reference gene primer amplification, nucleated cell counts were estimated. Measured with immunoSEQ multiplex PCR; TCRdb has only the in-frame clones, and not every one. From that table come the V and J calls and clone size; the DNA was used to work out D and trimming. The sample lists 300,000 to 450,000 clones; around 87% were seen once.

This clonotype was sampled from an older woman with COVID-19, enrolled during active disease. The chain has TRBV6-6 and TRBJ1-6, with TRBD1 as a possible D gene (6 bases). Sequencing was done on a sample of peripheral blood. Here the CDR3 DNA reads TGTGCCAGCACCTACAGGGAAAGGTCACCCCTCCACTTT. It yields the protein CASTYRERSPLHF.